This TCR beta chain was documented in a study of T and B cells in COVID-19 patients. Study conclusions and caveats: Clonality of TRB repertoires was high in active COVID-19; recovery brought above-healthy diversity and richness. Early severe-case samples and blood from mildly ill patients during symptoms were in short supply.

From blood, roughly 220-550 ng of genomic DNA served as TRB template. J was trimmed by 6 bases and V by 0 bases; bases with no gene match: 7. Germline CDR1 is PRHDT and CDR2 is FYEKMQ (reference sequence). This CDR3 contains 16 residues. This clonotype was observed a few times. The antigen remains unidentified. BIOMED2 TRB-A/B primer pools were used in multiplex TRB PCR. TCRdb redid the calling of the multiplex PCR reads with MiXCR, one entry per CDR3 protein. The sample carries under 13,000 distinct CDR3 sequences, roughly 31% recorded once. This sequence joins TRBV13 and TRBJ2-2; TRBD2 matches at 7 bases. The specimen sequenced was blood. The clonotype comes from a human donor with active COVID-19. CDR3 nucleotides: TGTGCCAGCAGCTTAGGTCCTGCTAGCGGTTCCGGGGAGCTGTTTTTT. As protein: CASSLGPASGSGELFF.